The following is a T cell receptor (beta chain) sequence with its context. This sample is part of a study of cytomegalovirus exposure and HLA in healthy donors. The V gene's germline CDR1 is MNHNY and CDR2 SVGAGI (reference sequence). V was clipped by 2 bases and J by 0 bases, with 10 bases between them. The length of the CDR3 is 15 residues. Vbeta (60) and Jbeta (13) primers were used in the PCR. The repertoire was sequenced with immunoSEQ multiplex PCR; TCRdb's copy has only in-frame clones and lacks some. The repertoire table contains 50,000 to 60,000 clones. Each donor was nominally healthy when sampled (though unrecorded immune exposures were likely).

The sample taken for sequencing was PBMCs. This receptor was taken from a woman aged 45-65 years in good health and CMV-seropositive. The chain recombines TRBV6-6 with TRBJ1-1; tentatively, D is TRBD1 (5 bases). CDR3 amino acids: CASSYPGIMNTEAFF. The CDR3, as DNA: TGTGCCAGCAGTTACCCAGGGATCATGAACACTGAAGCTTTCTTT.